The text below deals with one T cell receptor beta chain. Using immunoSEQ multiplex PCR, the repertoire was profiled, and TCRdb retains in-frame clones only, with some absent. This sample has about 220,000 clones, with 84% found just once. V was pared by 3 bases and J by 0 bases, with 7 bases of the junction left unmatched. CDR3 length: 16 residues. Germline CDR1 and CDR2: KGHSH and LQKENI. This sample was included in a study of blood T cell repertoires in COVID-19. Background on the study: Whether acute or convalescent, the COVID-19 samples came from the United States, Italy and Spain. T cells, B-cell-depleted T cells, or PBMCs supplied cDNA or gDNA.

The sample taken for sequencing was peripheral blood. The chain uses TRBV18 and TRBJ2-7; 8 nucleotides line up with TRBD1. The TCR was taken from a man younger than 45 with active or convalescent COVID-19. The CDR3 DNA is TGTGCCAGCTCACCTAACGGACAGGGAGGCTCCTACGAGCAGTACTTC. Translating it yields CASSPNGQGGSYEQYF. Based on the CDR3 plus reference TRBV18 and TRBJ2-7, the full variable domain is NAGVMQNPRHLVRRRGQEARLRCSPMKGHSHVYWYRQLPEEGLKFMVYLQKENIIDESGMPKERFSAEFPKEGPSILRIQQVVRGDSAAYFCASSPNGQGGSYEQYFGPGTRLTVT.